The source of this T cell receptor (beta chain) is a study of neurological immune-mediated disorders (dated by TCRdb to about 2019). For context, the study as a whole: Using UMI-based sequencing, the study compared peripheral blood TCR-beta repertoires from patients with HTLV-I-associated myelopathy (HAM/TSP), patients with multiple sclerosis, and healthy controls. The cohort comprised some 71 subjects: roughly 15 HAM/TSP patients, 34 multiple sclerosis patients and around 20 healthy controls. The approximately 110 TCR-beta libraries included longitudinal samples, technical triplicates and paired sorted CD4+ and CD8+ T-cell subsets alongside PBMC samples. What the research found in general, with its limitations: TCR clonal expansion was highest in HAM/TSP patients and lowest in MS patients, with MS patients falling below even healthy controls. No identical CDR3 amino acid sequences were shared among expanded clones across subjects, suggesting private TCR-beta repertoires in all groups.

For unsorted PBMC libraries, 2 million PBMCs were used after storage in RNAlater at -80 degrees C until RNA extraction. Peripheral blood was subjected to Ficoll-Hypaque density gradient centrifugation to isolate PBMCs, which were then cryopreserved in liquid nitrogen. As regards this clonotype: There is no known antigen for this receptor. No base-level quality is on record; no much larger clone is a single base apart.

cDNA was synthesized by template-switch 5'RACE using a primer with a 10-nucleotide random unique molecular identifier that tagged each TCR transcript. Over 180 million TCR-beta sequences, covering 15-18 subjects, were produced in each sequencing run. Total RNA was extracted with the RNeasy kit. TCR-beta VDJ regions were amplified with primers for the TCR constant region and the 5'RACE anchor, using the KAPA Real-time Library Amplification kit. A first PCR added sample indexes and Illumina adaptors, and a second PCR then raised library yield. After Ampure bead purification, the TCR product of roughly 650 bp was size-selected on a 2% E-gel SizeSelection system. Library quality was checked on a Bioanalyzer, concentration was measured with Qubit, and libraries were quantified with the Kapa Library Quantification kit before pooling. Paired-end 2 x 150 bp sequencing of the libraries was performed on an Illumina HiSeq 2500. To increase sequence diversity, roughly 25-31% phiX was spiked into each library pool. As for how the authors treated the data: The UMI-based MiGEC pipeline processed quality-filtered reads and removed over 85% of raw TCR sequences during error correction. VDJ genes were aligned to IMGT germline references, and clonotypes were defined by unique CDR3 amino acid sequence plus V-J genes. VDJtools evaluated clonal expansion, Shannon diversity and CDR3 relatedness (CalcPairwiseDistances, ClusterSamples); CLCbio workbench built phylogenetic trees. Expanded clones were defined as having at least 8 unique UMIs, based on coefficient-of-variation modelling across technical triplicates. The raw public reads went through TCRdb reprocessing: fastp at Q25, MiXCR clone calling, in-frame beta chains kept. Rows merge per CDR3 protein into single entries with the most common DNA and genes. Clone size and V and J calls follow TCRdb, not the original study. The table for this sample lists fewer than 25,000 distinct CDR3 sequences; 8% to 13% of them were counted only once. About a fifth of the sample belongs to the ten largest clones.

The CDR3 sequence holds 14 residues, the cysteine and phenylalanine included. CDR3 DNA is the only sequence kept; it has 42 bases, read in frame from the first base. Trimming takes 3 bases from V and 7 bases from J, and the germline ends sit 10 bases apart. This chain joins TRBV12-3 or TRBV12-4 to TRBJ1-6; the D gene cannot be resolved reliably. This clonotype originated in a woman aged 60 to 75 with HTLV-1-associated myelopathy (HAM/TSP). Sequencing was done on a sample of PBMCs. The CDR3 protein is CASSFSRRNSPLHF. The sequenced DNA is TGTGCCAGCAGTTTTTCACGGAGGAATTCACCCCTCCACTTT.